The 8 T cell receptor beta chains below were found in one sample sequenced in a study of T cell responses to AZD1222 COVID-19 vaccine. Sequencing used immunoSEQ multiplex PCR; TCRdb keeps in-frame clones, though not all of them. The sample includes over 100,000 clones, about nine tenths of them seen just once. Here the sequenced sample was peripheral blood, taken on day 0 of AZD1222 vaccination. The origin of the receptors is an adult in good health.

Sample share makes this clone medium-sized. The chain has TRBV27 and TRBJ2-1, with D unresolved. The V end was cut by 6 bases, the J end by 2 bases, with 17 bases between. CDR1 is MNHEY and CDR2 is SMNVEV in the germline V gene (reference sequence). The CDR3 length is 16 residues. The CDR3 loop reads CASSPATDLPYNEQFF. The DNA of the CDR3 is TGTGCCAGCAGCCCGGCGACGGACCTTCCCTACAATGAGCAGTTCTTC.

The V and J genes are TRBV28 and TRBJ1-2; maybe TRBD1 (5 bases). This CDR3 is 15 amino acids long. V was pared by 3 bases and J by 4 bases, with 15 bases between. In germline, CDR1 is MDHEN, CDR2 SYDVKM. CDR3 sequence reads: CASSFTSREIYGYTF. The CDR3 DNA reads TGTGCCAGCAGTTTCACAAGCAGGGAGATCTATGGCTACACCTTC.

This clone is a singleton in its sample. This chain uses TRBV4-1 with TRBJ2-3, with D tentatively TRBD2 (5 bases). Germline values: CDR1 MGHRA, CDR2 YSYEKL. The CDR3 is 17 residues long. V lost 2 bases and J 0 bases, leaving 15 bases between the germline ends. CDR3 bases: TGCGCCAGCAGCCAATCGGTCGGAGCGGCGAGCACAGATACGCAGTATTTT. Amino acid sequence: CASSQSVGAASTDTQYF.

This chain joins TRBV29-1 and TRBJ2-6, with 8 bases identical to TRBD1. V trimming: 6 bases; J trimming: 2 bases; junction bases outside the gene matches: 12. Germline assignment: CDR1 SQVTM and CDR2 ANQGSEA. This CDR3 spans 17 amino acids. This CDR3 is CSVTWGRGLAGANVLTF. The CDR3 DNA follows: TGCAGCGTAACCTGGGGCAGGGGGCTTGCTGGGGCCAACGTCCTGACTTTC.

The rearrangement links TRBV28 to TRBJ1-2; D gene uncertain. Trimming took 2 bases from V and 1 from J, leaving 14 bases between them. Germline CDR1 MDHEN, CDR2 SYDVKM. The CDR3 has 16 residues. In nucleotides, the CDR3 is TGTGCCAGCAGTTTACGAGGCAATTTATATAACTATGGCTACACCTTC. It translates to CASSLRGNLYNYGYTF.

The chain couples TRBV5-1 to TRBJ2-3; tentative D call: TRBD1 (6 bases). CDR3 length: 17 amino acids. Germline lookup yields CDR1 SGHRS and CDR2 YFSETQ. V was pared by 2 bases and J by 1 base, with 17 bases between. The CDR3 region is CASSLQFRGSGTDTQYF. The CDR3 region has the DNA TGCGCCAGCAGCTTACAGTTTAGGGGGAGTGGCACAGATACGCAGTATTTT. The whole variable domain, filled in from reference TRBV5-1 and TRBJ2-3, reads KAGVTQTPRYLIKTRGQQVTLSCSPISGHRSVSWYQQTPGQGLQFLFEYFSETQRNKGNFPGRFSGRQFSNSRSEMNVSTLELGDSALYLCASSLQFRGSGTDTQYFGPGTRLTVL.

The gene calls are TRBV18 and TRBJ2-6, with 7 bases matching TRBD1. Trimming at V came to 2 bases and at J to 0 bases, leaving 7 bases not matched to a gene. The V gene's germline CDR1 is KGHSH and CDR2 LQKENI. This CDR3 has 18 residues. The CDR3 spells CASSPGDRFISGANVLTF. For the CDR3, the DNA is TGTGCCAGCTCACCAGGGGACAGATTTATCTCTGGGGCCAACGTCCTGACTTTC.

The CDR3 DNA follows: TGTGCCAGCACGGCGGACAGGGGGTCCTACAATGAGCAGTTCTTC. The encoded protein is CASTADRGSYNEQFF. This rearrangement joins TRBV2 to TRBJ2-1; TRBD1 aligns across 10 bases. The J segment lost 1 base and the V segment lost 7 bases, leaving 4 bases of the junction unmatched. There are 15 residues in the CDR3. CDR1 and CDR2 (germline): SNHLY, FYNNEI.